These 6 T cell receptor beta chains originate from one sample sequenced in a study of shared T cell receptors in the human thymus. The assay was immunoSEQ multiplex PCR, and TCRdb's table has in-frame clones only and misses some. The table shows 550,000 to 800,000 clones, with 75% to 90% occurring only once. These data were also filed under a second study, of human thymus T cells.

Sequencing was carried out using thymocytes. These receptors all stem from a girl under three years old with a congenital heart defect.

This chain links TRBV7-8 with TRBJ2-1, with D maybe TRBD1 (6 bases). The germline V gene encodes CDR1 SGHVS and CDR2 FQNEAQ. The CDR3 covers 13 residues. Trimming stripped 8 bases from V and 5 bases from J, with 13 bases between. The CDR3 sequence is CASFGAGDNEQFF. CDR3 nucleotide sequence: TGTGCCAGCTTTGGGGCAGGGGACAATGAGCAGTTCTTC.

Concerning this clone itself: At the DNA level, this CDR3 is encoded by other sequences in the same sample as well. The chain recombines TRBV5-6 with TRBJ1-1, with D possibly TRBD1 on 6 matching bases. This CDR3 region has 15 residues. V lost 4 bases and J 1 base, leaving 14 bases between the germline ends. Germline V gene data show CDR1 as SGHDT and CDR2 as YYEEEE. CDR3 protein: CASSLGDRPNTEAFF. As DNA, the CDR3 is TGTGCCAGCAGCCTGGGAGACAGGCCGAACACTGAAGCTTTCTTT.

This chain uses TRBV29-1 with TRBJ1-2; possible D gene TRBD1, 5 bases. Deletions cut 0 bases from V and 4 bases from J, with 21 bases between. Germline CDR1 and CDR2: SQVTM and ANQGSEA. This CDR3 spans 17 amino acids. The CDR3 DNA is TGCAGCGTTGAAGACGGGACTGAAATTCCTCGGGCCTATGGCTACACCTTC. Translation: CSVEDGTEIPRAYGYTF.

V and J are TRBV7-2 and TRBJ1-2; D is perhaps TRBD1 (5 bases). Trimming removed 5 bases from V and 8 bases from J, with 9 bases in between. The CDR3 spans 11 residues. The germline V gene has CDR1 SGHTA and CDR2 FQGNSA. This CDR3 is CASSIRAGYTF. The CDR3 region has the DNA TGTGCCAGCAGCATCAGGGCCGGCTACACCTTC.

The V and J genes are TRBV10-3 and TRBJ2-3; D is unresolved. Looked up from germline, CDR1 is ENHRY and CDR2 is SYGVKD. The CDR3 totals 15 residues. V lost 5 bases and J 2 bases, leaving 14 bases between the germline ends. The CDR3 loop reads CAISLGYLYTDTQYF. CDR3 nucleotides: TGTGCCATCAGTCTAGGCTACCTATACACAGATACGCAGTATTTT.

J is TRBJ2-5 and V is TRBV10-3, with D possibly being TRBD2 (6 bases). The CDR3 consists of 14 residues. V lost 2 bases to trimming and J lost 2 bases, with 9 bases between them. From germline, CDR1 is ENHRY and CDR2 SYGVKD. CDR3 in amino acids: CAISEVAVQETQYF. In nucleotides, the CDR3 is TGTGCCATCAGTGAGGTAGCGGTACAAGAGACCCAGTACTTC.